This T cell receptor (beta chain) was obtained from a study of T cells in Graves' hyperthyroidism and ophthalmopathy. General study points: Clonotypes that were expanded in thyroid above 0.001 mostly appeared in blood too. The model made its ophthalmopathy prediction, and onset followed a median around six months later.

Germline CDR1 reads MNHEY; CDR2 reads SVGEGT. V was clipped by 7 bases and J by 2 bases, with 17 bases between them. The CDR3 is 15 amino acids. This clonotype was observed a few times. The antigen remains undetermined. The CDR3 regions of TCR beta were amplified from RNA transcripts. With the HTBI primer set, the TCR CDR3 went through a first round of RT-PCR. TCRdb re-analysed the multiplex PCR reads in MiXCR, keeping a single row per CDR3 protein. The table shows roughly 510,000 distinct CDR3 sequences, with less than 25% occurring only once. This sequence was found in a man younger than 35 with Graves' hyperthyroidism. This chain uses TRBV6-2 or TRBV6-3 with TRBJ2-5; D possibly uses TRBD1 or TRBD2 (5 bases each). The sequencing input was blood. The CDR3 coding sequence is TGTGCCAGCACCGAGGGGTTAACCATGCAAGAGACCCAGTACTTC. It specifies CASTEGLTMQETQYF.